Presented here are 21 T cell receptor beta chains from one specimen sequenced in a study of cytomegalovirus exposure and HLA in healthy donors. A multiplex PCR was run with 60 Vbeta primers and 13 Jbeta primers. Clones were read by immunoSEQ multiplex PCR, and TCRdb kept only the in-frame ones, dropping some. The table includes over 150,000 clones, about 74% detected once. Sequenced input: PBMCs. The receptors here all came from a woman between 35 and 50 years old in good health and CMV-seronegative.

The chain is built from TRBV30 and TRBJ1-5; D is unresolved. The CDR3 has 14 residues. The germline CDR1 and CDR2 sequences are GTSNPN and SVGIG (reference sequence). V dropped 2 bases and J dropped 0 bases, with 8 bases sitting between them. CDR3 amino acids: CAWSSGYSNQPQHF. The CDR3 DNA reads TGTGCCTGGAGTTCAGGTTATAGCAATCAGCCCCAGCATTTT.

The rearrangement links TRBV2 to TRBJ2-2, with 15 bases matching TRBD2. V was clipped by 8 bases and J by 5 bases; unmatched bases: 12. Germline values: CDR1 SNHLY, CDR2 FYNNEI. This CDR3 is 18 amino acids long. The CDR3 DNA reads TGTGCCAGCCGAAAACCGGGACTAGCGGGGGGCAGAACCGGGGAGCTGTTTTTT. Its protein product is CASRKPGLAGGRTGELFF.

CDR3 amino acids: CASSRARTVNYGYTF. The DNA for the CDR3 is TGTGCCAGCAGTAGGGCACGGACAGTCAACTATGGCTACACCTTC. This chain links TRBV27 with TRBJ1-2, with D possibly matching TRBD1 (6 bases). The CDR3 contains 15 residues. Germline loops: CDR1 MNHEY, CDR2 SMNVEV (reference sequence). Trimming removed 5 bases from V and 2 bases from J, with 15 bases in between.

J is TRBJ2-3 and V is TRBV5-1, with 11 bases aligning to TRBD2. The CDR3 contains 15 residues. Germline-derived CDR1 and CDR2 are SGHRS and YFSETQ. Trimming took 3 bases from V and 7 from J; bases not matched to a gene: 7. CDR3 residues: CASSSVAGGPNTQYF. The CDR3 DNA follows: TGCGCCAGCAGCTCCGTAGCGGGAGGGCCTAATACGCAGTATTTT.

The rearrangement uses TRBV11-2 and TRBJ1-6, with D uncertain. Germline lookup yields CDR1 SGHAT and CDR2 FQNNGV. Trimming left V 7 bases short and J 4 bases short, with 14 bases between. The CDR3 runs to 15 residues. The chain's CDR3 is CASTYRRFYNSPLHF. In DNA, the CDR3 is TGTGCCAGCACCTACCGCCGGTTTTATAATTCACCCCTCCACTTT.

The J gene is TRBJ2-3, the V gene TRBV2, with a tentative D call TRBD2 (6 bases). The germline V gene encodes CDR1 SNHLY and CDR2 FYNNEI. This CDR3 spans 15 amino acids. V dropped 1 base and J dropped 8 bases, with 16 bases sitting between them. CDR3 DNA sequence: TGTGCCAGCAGTGAAGTATTAGCGGCCTGGGGTACGCAGTATTTT. It codes for CASSEVLAAWGTQYF.

The chain employs TRBV7-9 and TRBJ2-5, with 10 bases aligning to TRBD2. CDR3 size: 16 residues. After removal of 7 bases from V and 5 bases from J, the junction contained 13 bases not matched to a gene. Germline values: CDR1 SEHNR, CDR2 FQNEAQ (reference sequence). DNA for the CDR3: TGTGCCAGCACCCTATGGGTTAGCGGGGGGATGGAGACCCAGTACTTC. Its translation is CASTLWVSGGMETQYF.

The chain recombines TRBV11-2 with TRBJ1-1, with 9 nucleotides matching TRBD1. The trim removed 7 bases at V and 4 bases at J, leaving 4 bases unmatched. Germline V gives CDR1 SGHAT, CDR2 FQNNGV. There are 13 residues in the CDR3. The CDR3 DNA reads as TGTGCCAGCAAAGGACAGGGGAGCACTGAAGCTTTCTTT. Translated: CASKGQGSTEAFF.

In the case of this clone: Other DNA sequences in this sample translate to the same CDR3. V usage is TRBV6-1 and J usage is TRBJ1-5, with 7 bases lining up with TRBD1. The CDR3 is 13 residues long. J was trimmed by 4 bases and V by 3 bases; bases with no gene match: 0. In germline, CDR1 is MNHNS, CDR2 SASEGT. The chain's CDR3 is CASSDRGNQPQHF. In nucleotides, the CDR3 is TGTGCCAGCAGTGACAGGGGGAATCAGCCCCAGCATTTT.

This chain uses TRBV5-1 with TRBJ2-3, with D possibly being TRBD1 (6 bases). This CDR3 is 13 amino acids long. Trimming stripped 7 bases from V and 0 bases from J, with 9 bases between. The germline V gene encodes CDR1 SGHRS and CDR2 YFSETQ. The CDR3 sequence is CASGTTSTDTQYF. CDR3 in DNA: TGCGCCAGCGGGACAACTAGCACAGATACGCAGTATTTT.

This rearrangement joins TRBV4-2 to TRBJ2-1; 9 bases agree with TRBD2. The germline gives CDR1 LGHNA, CDR2 YNFKEQ. J lost 4 bases, V lost 4 bases, and 11 bases had no gene match. The CDR3 is 17 amino acids. The CDR3 nucleotides are TGTGCCAGCAGCCCCCGGGGCGCGGGGGGGTTTTACAATGAGCAGTTCTTC. Residues: CASSPRGAGGFYNEQFF.

The V and J genes are TRBV7-2 and TRBJ2-7; D may be TRBD1 (5 bases). CDR1 is SGHTA and CDR2 is FQGNSA in the germline V gene. V was clipped by 3 bases and J by 0 bases, with 15 bases between them. The CDR3 extends over 16 amino acids. This chain's CDR3 is CASSLTDTEPSYEQYF. The CDR3 nucleotides read TGTGCCAGCAGCTTGACAGATACCGAACCCTCCTACGAGCAGTACTTC.

This clone was picked up one time. CDR3 region: CAWSRGLAGVTDTQYF. The CDR3 coding sequence is TGTGCCTGGAGTAGGGGACTAGCGGGAGTTACAGATACGCAGTATTTT. This rearrangement joins TRBV30 to TRBJ2-3, with 14 bases lining up with TRBD2. The CDR3 loop spans 16 amino acids. Trimming took 2 bases from V and 3 from J; bases not matched to a gene: 4. CDR1 is GTSNPN and CDR2 is SVGIG in the germline V gene (reference sequence). The whole variable domain, remainder taken from reference TRBV30 and TRBJ2-3, is SQTIHQWPATLVQPVGSPLSLECTVEGTSNPNLYWYRQAAGRGLQLLFYSVGIGQISSEVPQNLSASRPQDRQFILSSKKLLLSDSGFYLCAWSRGLAGVTDTQYFGPGTRLTVL.

This clone appeared once. This chain connects TRBV10-2 to TRBJ2-1; 7 bases are a match to TRBD2. CDR1 is WSHSY and CDR2 is SAAADI in the germline V gene. V shed 5 bases, J shed 2 bases, and the junction held 9 bases outside the gene matches. The CDR3 spans 16 residues. CDR3 sequence reads: CASSKERLAAYNEQFF. Here the CDR3 DNA reads TGCGCCAGCAGTAAGGAACGACTAGCCGCCTACAATGAGCAGTTCTTC.

The genes are TRBV29-1 and TRBJ2-6, with 7 bases matching TRBD1. Trimming at V came to 4 bases and at J to 0 bases, leaving 3 bases not matched to a gene. The CDR3 spans 15 residues. Germline V gene sequence: CDR1 SQVTM, CDR2 ANQGSEA. CDR3 region: CSVAQGSSGANVLTF. CDR3 coding DNA: TGCAGCGTTGCACAGGGGAGCTCTGGGGCCAACGTCCTGACTTTC.

The chain links TRBV5-1 to TRBJ1-1; D may be TRBD1 (5 bases). Per germline, CDR1 SGHRS and CDR2 YFSETQ. The CDR3 is 13 amino acids. Trimming removed 4 bases from V and 3 bases from J, with 10 bases in between. Here the CDR3 DNA reads TGCGCCAGCAGCCTCAGGGAAGACACTGAAGCTTTCTTT. It yields the protein CASSLREDTEAFF. Based on the CDR3 plus reference TRBV5-1 and TRBJ1-1, the full variable domain is KAGVTQTPRYLIKTRGQQVTLSCSPISGHRSVSWYQQTPGQGLQFLFEYFSETQRNKGNFPGRFSGRQFSNSRSEMNVSTLELGDSALYLCASSLREDTEAFFGQGTRLTVV.

The gene calls are TRBV19 and TRBJ2-7; TRBD1 matches at 7 bases. CDR1 LNHDA and CDR2 SQIVND come from the germline V gene (reference sequence). The CDR3 is 16 residues long. The trim removed 6 bases at V and 4 bases at J, leaving 15 bases unmatched. CDR3 DNA: TGTGCCAGTAGCCTCTACAGGGGCCGTGGGTATTACGAGCAGTACTTC. This codes for CASSLYRGRGYYEQYF.

This sequence joins TRBV7-9 and TRBJ1-3; the D is unclear. The CDR3 has 15 residues. In germline, CDR1 is SEHNR, CDR2 FQNEAQ (reference sequence). The germline V and J ends were trimmed by 3 bases and 0 bases, with 9 bases remaining between them. The CDR3 sequence is CASSLFDISGNTIYF. The CDR3 nucleotides are TGTGCCAGCAGCTTGTTTGACATCTCTGGAAACACCATATATTTT.

The chain is built from TRBV29-1 and TRBJ2-3; possible D gene TRBD1, 6 bases. From germline, CDR1 is SQVTM and CDR2 ANQGSEA. This CDR3 is built from 11 residues. Trimming took off 8 bases at V and 4 bases at J, with 10 bases between the two ends. The DNA of the CDR3 is TGCAGCATACAGGGTCCAGATACGCAGTATTTT. It specifies CSIQGPDTQYF.

This chain links TRBV29-1 with TRBJ1-2; D unclear. The CDR3 runs to 12 residues. V shed 5 bases and J shed 4 bases, with 11 bases lying between them. The germline gives CDR1 SQVTM, CDR2 ANQGSEA. CDR3 in amino acids: CSVPGGLYGYTF. In DNA, the CDR3 is TGCAGCGTTCCGGGAGGACTCTATGGCTACACCTTC.

The rearrangement joins TRBV5-6 to TRBJ2-3; no clear D gene. Germline V gene data show CDR1 as SGHDT and CDR2 as YYEEEE. This CDR3 region has 13 residues. The germline V and J ends were trimmed by 4 bases and 2 bases, with 8 bases remaining between them. The CDR3 loop reads CASSTEATDTQYF. The CDR3 coding sequence is TGTGCCAGCAGCACCGAGGCCACAGATACGCAGTATTTT.